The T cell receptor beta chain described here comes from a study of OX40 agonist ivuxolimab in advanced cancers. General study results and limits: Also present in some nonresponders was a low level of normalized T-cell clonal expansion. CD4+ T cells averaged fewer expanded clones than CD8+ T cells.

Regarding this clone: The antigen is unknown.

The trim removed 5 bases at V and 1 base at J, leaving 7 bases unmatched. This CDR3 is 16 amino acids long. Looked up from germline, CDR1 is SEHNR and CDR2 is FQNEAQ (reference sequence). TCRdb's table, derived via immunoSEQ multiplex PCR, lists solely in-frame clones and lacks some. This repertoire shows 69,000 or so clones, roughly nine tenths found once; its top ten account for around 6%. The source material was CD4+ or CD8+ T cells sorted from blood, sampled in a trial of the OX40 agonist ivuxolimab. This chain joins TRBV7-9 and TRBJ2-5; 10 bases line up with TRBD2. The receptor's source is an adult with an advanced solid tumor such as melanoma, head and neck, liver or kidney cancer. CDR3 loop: CASSPRTSGFQETQYF. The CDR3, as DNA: TGTGCCAGCAGCCCGCGGACTAGCGGTTTCCAAGAGACCCAGTACTTC.